This TCR beta chain came from a study of response to subunit inactivated influenza vaccine. This clonotype was seen ten or more times. From the RT-PCR reads, TCRdb called clonotypes with MiXCR, one entry per CDR3 protein. Among about 610,000 distinct CDR3 sequences listed, roughly 15% were seen once. V lost 2 bases, J lost 3 bases, and 5 bases stayed unmatched. Germline assignment: CDR1 SEHNR and CDR2 FQNEAQ (reference sequence). The CDR3 loop spans 16 amino acids. This receptor was identified in a man aged 50 to 60 who received an inactivated influenza vaccine. The V and J genes are TRBV7-9 and TRBJ2-3; 10 bases line up with TRBD2. Source: PBMCs from blood, taken about 12 days after vaccination. CDR3 amino acids: CASSLLAGEMTDTQYF. CDR3 DNA sequence: TGTGCCAGCAGCTTACTAGCGGGAGAGATGACAGATACGCAGTATTTT.